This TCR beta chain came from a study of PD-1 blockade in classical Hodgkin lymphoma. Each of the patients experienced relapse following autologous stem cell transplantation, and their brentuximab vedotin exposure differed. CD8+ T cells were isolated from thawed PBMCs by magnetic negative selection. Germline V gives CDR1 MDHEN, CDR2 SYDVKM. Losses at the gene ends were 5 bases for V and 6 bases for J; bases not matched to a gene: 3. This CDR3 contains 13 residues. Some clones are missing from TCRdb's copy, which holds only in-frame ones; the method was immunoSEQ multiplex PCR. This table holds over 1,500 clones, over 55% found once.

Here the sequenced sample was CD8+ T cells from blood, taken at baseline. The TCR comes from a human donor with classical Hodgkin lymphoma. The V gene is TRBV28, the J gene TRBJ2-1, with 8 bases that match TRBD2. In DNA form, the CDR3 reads TGTGCCAGCAGTACCGGACTAGCCAATGAGCAGTTCTTC. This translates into CASSTGLANEQFF. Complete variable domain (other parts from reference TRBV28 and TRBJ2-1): DVKVTQSSRYLVKRTGEKVFLECVQDMDHENMFWYRQDPGLGLRLIYFSYDVKMKEKGDIPEGYSVSREKKERFSLILESASTNQTSMYLCASSTGLANEQFFGPGTRLTVL.